This T cell receptor (beta chain) was identified during a study of radiotherapy plus CTLA-4 blockade in lung cancer. Focal radiation plus CTLA-4 blockade with ipilimumab was administered to patients who had chemo-refractory metastatic non-small-cell lung cancer. Data came from immunoSEQ multiplex PCR; TCRdb stores just in-frame clones and leaves some out. This sample yields 70,000 to 85,000 clones, of which roughly four fifths are seen a single time; more than 7.5% belongs to the top ten. General observations from the study: Peripheral blood showed expansion of tumor-derived TCR clones after radiotherapy and ipilimumab. Dynamics of early blood T cell clones, together with interferon-beta, were reportedly the best predictors of response.

This clone has just one count. Its antigen is unidentified. The starting material was peripheral blood, obtained from a patient treated with radiotherapy plus ipilimumab. The origin of this receptor is a human donor with non-small cell lung cancer whose response to radiotherapy plus ipilimumab could not be evaluated.

CDR3 sequence: CASRASGGDNEQFF. For the CDR3, the DNA is TGTGCCAGCCGGGCTAGCGGGGGGGACAATGAGCAGTTCTTC. V and J are TRBV2 and TRBJ2-1; 12 nucleotides agree with TRBD2. In germline, CDR1 is SNHLY, CDR2 FYNNEI. The CDR3 loop spans 14 amino acids. The V gene end was trimmed by 8 bases and the J gene end by 5 bases; junction bases not matched to a gene: 4.